This T cell receptor beta chain is drawn from a study of early stage breast cancer tumors. Notes on the study in general: Bulk DNA sequencing of unsorted cells missed chain pairing and markers.

Here immunoSEQ multiplex PCR was the method, and the copy in TCRdb shows in-frame clones only, minus some. The repertoire holds some 72,000 clones, 65% to 80% seen once, with 3.5% in the top ten. Comment on this clone: Antigen specificity is unknown.

Specimen: blood. The origin of this receptor is a person in their 60s with breast cancer.

CDR3 loop: CASSFPGLAANTGELFF. The CDR3 DNA reads as TGTGCCAGCAGCTTTCCGGGACTAGCAGCGAACACCGGGGAGCTGTTTTTT. This chain joins TRBV11-2 and TRBJ2-2; TRBD2 aligns across 9 bases. CDR1 is SGHAT, CDR2 FQNNGV, per germline. The CDR3 runs 17 residues. V lost 3 bases to trimming and J lost 0 bases; unmatched junction nucleotides: 5.